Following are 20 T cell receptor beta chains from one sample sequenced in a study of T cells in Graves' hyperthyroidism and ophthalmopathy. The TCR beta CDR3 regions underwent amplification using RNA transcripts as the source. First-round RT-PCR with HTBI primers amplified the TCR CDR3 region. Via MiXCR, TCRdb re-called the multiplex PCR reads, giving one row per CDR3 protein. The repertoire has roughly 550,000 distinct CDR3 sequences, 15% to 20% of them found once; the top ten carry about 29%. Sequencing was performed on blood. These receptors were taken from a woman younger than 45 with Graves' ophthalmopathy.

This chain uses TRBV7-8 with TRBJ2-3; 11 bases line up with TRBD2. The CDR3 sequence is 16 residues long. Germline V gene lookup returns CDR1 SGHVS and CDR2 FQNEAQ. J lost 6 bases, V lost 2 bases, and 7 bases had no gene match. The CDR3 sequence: CASSLPGTSGPDTQYF. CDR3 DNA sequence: TGTGCCAGCAGCTTACCCGGGACTAGCGGTCCGGATACGCAGTATTTT.

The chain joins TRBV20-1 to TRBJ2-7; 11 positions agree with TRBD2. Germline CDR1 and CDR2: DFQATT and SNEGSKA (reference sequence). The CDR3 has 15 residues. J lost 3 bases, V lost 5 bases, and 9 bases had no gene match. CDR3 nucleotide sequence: TGCAGTGCTCCTAATAGCGGGAGGGCCATCTACGAGCAGTACTTC. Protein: CSAPNSGRAIYEQYF.

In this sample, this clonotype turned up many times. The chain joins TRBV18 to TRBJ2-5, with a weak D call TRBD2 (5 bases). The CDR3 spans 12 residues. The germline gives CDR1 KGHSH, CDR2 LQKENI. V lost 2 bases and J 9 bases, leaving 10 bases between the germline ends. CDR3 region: CASSPEERAQYF. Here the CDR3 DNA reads TGTGCCAGCTCACCAGAGGAGAGGGCCCAGTACTTC. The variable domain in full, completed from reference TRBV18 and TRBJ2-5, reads NAGVMQNPRHLVRRRGQEARLRCSPMKGHSHVYWYRQLPEEGLKFMVYLQKENIIDESGMPKERFSAEFPKEGPSILRIQQVVRGDSAAYFCASSPEERAQYFGPGTRLLVL.

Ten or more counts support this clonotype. CDR3 region: CASSFAGVHQETQYF. The CDR3 DNA follows: TGTGCCAGCAGTTTCGCAGGGGTCCACCAAGAGACCCAGTACTTC. V usage is TRBV28 and J usage is TRBJ2-5, with a tentative D call TRBD1 (6 bases). The length of the CDR3 is 15 residues. Germline loops: CDR1 MDHEN, CDR2 SYDVKM. The V end lost 3 bases, the J end lost 0 bases, and 11 bases lay between the germline ends.

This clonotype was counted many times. The CDR3 DNA is TGTGCCAGCAGCTTACTAGCGGGAGGGGCCTACGAGCAGTACTTC. Encoded protein: CASSLLAGGAYEQYF. V is TRBV12-3 or TRBV12-4 and J is TRBJ2-7, with 13 positions matching TRBD2. The CDR3 has 15 amino acids. J lost 2 bases, V lost 6 bases, and 4 bases had no gene match.

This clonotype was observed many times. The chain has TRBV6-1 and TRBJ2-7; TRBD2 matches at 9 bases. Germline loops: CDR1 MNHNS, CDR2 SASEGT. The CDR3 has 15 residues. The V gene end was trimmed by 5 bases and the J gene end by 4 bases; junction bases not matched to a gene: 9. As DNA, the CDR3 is TGTGCCAGCAGTTACCTCACTAGCGGGTGGTACGAGCAGTACTTC. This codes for CASSYLTSGWYEQYF.

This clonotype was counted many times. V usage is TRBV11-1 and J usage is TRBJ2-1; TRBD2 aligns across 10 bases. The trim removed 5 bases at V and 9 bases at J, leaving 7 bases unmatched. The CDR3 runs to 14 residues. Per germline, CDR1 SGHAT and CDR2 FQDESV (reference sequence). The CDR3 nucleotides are TGTGCCAGCAGCCCCCGTAGCGGGGGGACTGAGCAGTTCTTC. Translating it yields CASSPRSGGTEQFF.

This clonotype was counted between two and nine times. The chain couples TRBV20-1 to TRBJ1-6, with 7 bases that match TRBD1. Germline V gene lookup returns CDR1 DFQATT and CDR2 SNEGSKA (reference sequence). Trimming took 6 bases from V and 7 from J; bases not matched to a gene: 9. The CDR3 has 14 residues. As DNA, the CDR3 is TGCAGTGCCGCGACAGGGTCGCGGAATTCACCCCTCCACTTT. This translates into CSAATGSRNSPLHF.

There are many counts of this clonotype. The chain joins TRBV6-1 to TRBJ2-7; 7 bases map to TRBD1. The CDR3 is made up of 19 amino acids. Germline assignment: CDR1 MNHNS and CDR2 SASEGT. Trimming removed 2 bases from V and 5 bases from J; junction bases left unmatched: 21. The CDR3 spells CASSERFEPTDRVQNEQYF. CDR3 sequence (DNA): TGTGCCAGCAGTGAACGCTTCGAACCAACCGACAGGGTTCAGAACGAGCAGTACTTC.

CDR3: CASSQGTDRERQFF. In nucleotides, the CDR3 is TGCGCCAGCAGCCAAGGGACCGATCGAGAGAGGCAGTTCTTC. The chain combines TRBV5-1 with TRBJ2-1; the D gene could be TRBD1 or TRBD2 (5 bases each). Trimming cost V 4 bases and J 12 bases, with 20 bases left between them. This CDR3 comprises 14 residues. The germline V gene encodes CDR1 SGHRS and CDR2 YFSETQ.

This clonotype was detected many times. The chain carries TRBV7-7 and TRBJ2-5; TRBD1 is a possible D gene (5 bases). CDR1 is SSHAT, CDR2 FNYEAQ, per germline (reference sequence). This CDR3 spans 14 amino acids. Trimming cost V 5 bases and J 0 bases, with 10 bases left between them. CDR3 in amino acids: CASSLDRYQETQYF. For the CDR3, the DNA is TGTGCCAGCAGCCTCGACAGATACCAAGAGACCCAGTACTTC.

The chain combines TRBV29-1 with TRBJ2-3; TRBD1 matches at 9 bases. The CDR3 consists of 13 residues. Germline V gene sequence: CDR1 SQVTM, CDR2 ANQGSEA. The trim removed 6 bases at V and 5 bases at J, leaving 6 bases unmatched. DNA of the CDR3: TGCAGCGTACTGACAGGGGGGGGAGATACGCAGTATTTT. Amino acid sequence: CSVLTGGGDTQYF.

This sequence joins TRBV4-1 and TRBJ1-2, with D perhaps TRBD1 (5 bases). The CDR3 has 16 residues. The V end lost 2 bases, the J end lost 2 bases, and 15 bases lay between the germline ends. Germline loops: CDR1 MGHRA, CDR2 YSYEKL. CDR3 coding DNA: TGCGCCAGCAGCCAACCTGTCCGGGGGGACAACTATGGCTACACCTTC. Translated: CASSQPVRGDNYGYTF.

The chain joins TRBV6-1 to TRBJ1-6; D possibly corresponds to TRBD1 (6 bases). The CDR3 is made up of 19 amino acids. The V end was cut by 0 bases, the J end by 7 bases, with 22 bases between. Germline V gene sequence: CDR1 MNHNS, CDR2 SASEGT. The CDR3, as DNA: TGTGCCAGCAGTGAAGCGGGGTTTGTGACAGGAAGGATAAATTCACCCCTCCACTTT. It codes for CASSEAGFVTGRINSPLHF.

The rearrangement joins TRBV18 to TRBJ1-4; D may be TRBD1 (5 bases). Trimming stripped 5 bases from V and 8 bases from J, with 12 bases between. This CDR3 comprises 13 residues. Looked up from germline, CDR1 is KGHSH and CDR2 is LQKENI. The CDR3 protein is CASSEGIREKLFF. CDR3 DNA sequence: TGTGCCAGCTCAGAGGGGATACGGGAAAAACTGTTTTTT.

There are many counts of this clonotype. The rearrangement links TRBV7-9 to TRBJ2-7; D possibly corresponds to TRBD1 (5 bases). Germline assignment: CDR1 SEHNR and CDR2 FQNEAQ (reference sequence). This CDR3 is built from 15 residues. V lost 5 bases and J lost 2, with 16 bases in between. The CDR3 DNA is TGTGCCAGCAGCACTGACAGACTCGCAACCTACGAGCAGTACTTC. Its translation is CASSTDRLATYEQYF.

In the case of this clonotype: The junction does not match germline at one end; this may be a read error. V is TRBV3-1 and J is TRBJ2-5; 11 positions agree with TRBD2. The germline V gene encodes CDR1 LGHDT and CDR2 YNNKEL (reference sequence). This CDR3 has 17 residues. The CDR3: CASSRTGTSGLQETQHF. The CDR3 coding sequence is TGTGCCAGCAGCCGAACCGGGACTAGCGGATTACAAGAGACCCAGCACTTC.

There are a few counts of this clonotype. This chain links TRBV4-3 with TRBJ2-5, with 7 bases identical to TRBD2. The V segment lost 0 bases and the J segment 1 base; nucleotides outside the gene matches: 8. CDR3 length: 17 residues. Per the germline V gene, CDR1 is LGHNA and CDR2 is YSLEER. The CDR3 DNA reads TGCGCCAGCAGCCAAGATTTTTCGGGAGGCGCCCAAGAGACCCAGTACTTC. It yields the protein CASSQDFSGGAQETQYF.

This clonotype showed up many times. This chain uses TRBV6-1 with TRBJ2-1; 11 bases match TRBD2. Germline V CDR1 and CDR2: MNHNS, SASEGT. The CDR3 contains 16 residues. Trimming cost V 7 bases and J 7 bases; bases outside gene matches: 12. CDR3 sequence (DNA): TGTGCCAGCATTCACTTTACTAGCGGGAGAGGTAATGAGCAGTTCTTC. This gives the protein CASIHFTSGRGNEQFF.

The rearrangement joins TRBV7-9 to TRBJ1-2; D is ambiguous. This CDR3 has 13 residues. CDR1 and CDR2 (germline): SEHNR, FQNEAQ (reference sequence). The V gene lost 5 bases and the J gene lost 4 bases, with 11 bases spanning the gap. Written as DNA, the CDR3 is TGTGCCAGCAGCGCCCGTTGGGGCTATGGCTACACCTTC. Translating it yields CASSARWGYGYTF.